Listed below are T cell receptor beta chains from one sample, sequenced in a study of T cell repertoires in cytomegalovirus infection. A single record per CDR3 protein comes from TCRdb applying MiXCR to the reads. The table records approximately 910,000 distinct CDR3 sequences, 31% of them present only once. No cognate antigen is known for these TCRs. This material consisted of cultured CD8+ T cells from PBMCs, taken from culture after CMV antigen stimulation. Source of these receptors: a human donor in good health (CMV status not recorded). Some clones in this sample may be carry-over from other donors' samples. CDR3s include the opening cysteine and the closing phenylalanine or tryptophan. D genes are given only for firm matches. Some rows mark clone size as missing; the rest say once, few, many or name a class of expanded clone.

d_gene: -; abundance: -; j_gene: TRBJ2-1; v_gene: TRBV11-3; CDR3aa: CASSLRRGEPYNEQFF; CDR3nt: TGTGCCAGCAGCTTAAGACGGGGCGAGCCCTACAATGAGCAGTTCTTC
d_gene: -; abundance: few; j_gene: TRBJ1-6; v_gene: TRBV7-9; CDR3aa: CASSPRGGYNSPLHF; CDR3nt: TGTGCCAGCAGCCCCCGGGGGGGGTATAATTCACCCCTCCACTTT
d_gene: -; abundance: -; j_gene: TRBJ1-2; v_gene: TRBV19; CDR3aa: CASSILPGSSGYTF; CDR3nt: TGTGCCAGTAGTATTCTTCCAGGTTCATCTGGCTACACCTTC
d_gene: -; abundance: -; j_gene: TRBJ1-1; v_gene: TRBV7-3; CDR3aa: CASSSALETELNTEAFF; CDR3nt: TGTGCCAGCAGCTCGGCTCTAGAGACCGAACTGAACACTGAAGCTTTCTTT
d_gene: -; abundance: -; j_gene: TRBJ1-1; v_gene: TRBV29-1; CDR3aa: CSVMNTEAFF; CDR3nt: TGCAGCGTCATGAACACTGAAGCTTTCTTT
d_gene: -; abundance: few; j_gene: TRBJ2-3; v_gene: TRBV7-2; CDR3aa: CASSTDTLLDTQYF; CDR3nt: TGTGCCAGCAGCACCGACACCTTACTGGATACGCAGTATTTT
d_gene: -; abundance: few; j_gene: TRBJ1-2; v_gene: TRBV2; CDR3aa: CASPIINYGYTF; CDR3nt: TGTGCCAGCCCTATAATAAACTATGGCTACACCTTC
d_gene: -; abundance: -; j_gene: TRBJ2-2; v_gene: TRBV19; CDR3aa: CASSQGIWELFF; CDR3nt: TGTGCCAGTAGCCAGGGTATCTGGGAGCTGTTTTTT
d_gene: -; abundance: -; j_gene: TRBJ2-1; v_gene: TRBV6-5; CDR3aa: CASSYNSYSYNEQFF; CDR3nt: TGTGCCAGCAGTTATAACAGTTACTCCTACAATGAGCAGTTCTTC
d_gene: TRBD1; abundance: few; j_gene: TRBJ1-3; v_gene: TRBV13; CDR3aa: CASNHRGPGNTIYF; CDR3nt: TGTGCCAGCAACCACAGGGGGCCAGGAAACACCATATATTTT
d_gene: TRBD1; abundance: few; j_gene: TRBJ1-2; v_gene: TRBV2; CDR3aa: CASSGGGQGLYGYTF; CDR3nt: TGTGCCAGCAGTGGCGGCGGACAGGGCCTCTATGGCTACACCTTC
d_gene: -; abundance: -; j_gene: TRBJ2-7; v_gene: TRBV27; CDR3aa: CASSFTKSYEQYF; CDR3nt: TGTGCCAGCAGTTTCACGAAGAGCTACGAGCAGTACTTC
d_gene: -; abundance: many; j_gene: TRBJ2-1; v_gene: TRBV7-2; CDR3aa: CASSLGPYANNEQFF; CDR3nt: TGTGCCAGCAGCTTGGGGCCCTACGCCAACAATGAGCAGTTCTTC
d_gene: -; abundance: few; j_gene: TRBJ1-2; v_gene: TRBV2; CDR3aa: CARVQTANYGYTF; CDR3nt: TGTGCCAGGGTCCAGACAGCTAACTATGGCTACACCTTC
d_gene: TRBD2; abundance: -; j_gene: TRBJ2-1; v_gene: TRBV7-3; CDR3aa: CASSKNVLAGDEQFF; CDR3nt: TGTGCCAGCAGTAAAAATGTACTAGCGGGGGATGAGCAGTTCTTC
d_gene: -; abundance: -; j_gene: TRBJ1-2; v_gene: TRBV7-6; CDR3aa: CASTPDSPYGYTF; CDR3nt: TGTGCCAGCACCCCGGACAGCCCCTATGGCTACACCTTC
d_gene: TRBD1; abundance: many; j_gene: TRBJ2-5; v_gene: TRBV7-6; CDR3aa: CASSLWTGNGETQYF; CDR3nt: TGTGCCAGCAGCTTGTGGACAGGGAATGGAGAGACCCAGTACTTC
d_gene: -; abundance: -; j_gene: TRBJ1-3; v_gene: TRBV18; CDR3aa: CASSPMSGISGNTIYF; CDR3nt: TGTGCCAGCTCACCAATGTCAGGGATCTCTGGAAACACCATATATTTT
d_gene: -; abundance: many; j_gene: TRBJ2-1; v_gene: TRBV7-6; CDR3aa: CASSLVPYNEQFF; CDR3nt: TGTGCCAGCAGCTTAGTTCCCTACAATGAGCAGTTCTTC
d_gene: -; abundance: -; j_gene: TRBJ1-5; v_gene: TRBV6-2/TRBV6-3; CDR3aa: CASSYPGLGISNQPQRF; CDR3nt: TGTGCCAGCAGTTACCCAGGCTTAGGGATCAGCAATCAGCCCCAGCGTTTT